Below are 3 T cell receptor beta chains sequenced from a single sample in a study of CD4 and CD8 cells across lung adenocarcinoma regions (dated by TCRdb to between 2017 and 2018). The library was made by PCR. Instrument used: HiSeq X Ten. TCRdb reprocessed the public reads (quality trimming at Q25 with fastp, clone calling with MiXCR) and kept in-frame beta chains. Every distinct CDR3 protein forms one entry, paired with its most common genes and DNA. The sample has over 6,000 distinct CDR3 sequences on record, 45% to 70% of them singletons. The ten most abundant clones make up 24% of the sample. Input material: CD4+ T cells from the center of a lung tumor. Read against the paper, the sample's cell subset or site label means: tumor center region. These receptors all come from a female donor with lung adenocarcinoma. The CD4 and CD8 labels of this study may be unreliable.

The chain couples TRBV7-9 to TRBJ2-3; a weak D match, TRBD2 (5 bases). The germline CDR1 and CDR2 sequences are SEHNR and FQNEAQ (reference sequence). The CDR3 has 16 amino acids. V lost 6 bases, J lost 12 bases, and 28 bases lay in between. The CDR3 DNA reads TGTGCCAGCAGACTTACGCCTGTACTAGGAACAGAGACACAGTATTTT. Protein sequence: CASRLTPVLGTETQYF.

This clonotype was counted a few times. This sequence joins TRBV4-3 and TRBJ2-4; D perhaps matches TRBD1 (6 bases). The V end lost 4 bases, the J end lost 0 bases, and 16 bases lay between the germline ends. This CDR3 spans 17 amino acids. CDR1 is LGHNA and CDR2 is YSLEER in the germline V gene. The CDR3 sequence is CASSPQGQTLAKNIQYF. CDR3 DNA sequence: TGCGCCAGCAGCCCCCAAGGACAGACACTAGCCAAAAACATTCAGTACTTC.

Worth noting for this clonotype: One junction end disagrees with the germline gene, perhaps due to a read error. This chain joins TRBV27 and TRBJ2-4, with D possibly matching TRBD2 (6 bases). Germline V gives CDR1 MNHEY, CDR2 SMNVEV (reference sequence). The CDR3 is 16 residues long. CDR3 loop: CASSSPLPGAKDIQYF. The CDR3 DNA sequence: TGTGCCAGCAGTTCCCCGCTGCCGGGAGCCAAAGACATTCAGTACTTC.